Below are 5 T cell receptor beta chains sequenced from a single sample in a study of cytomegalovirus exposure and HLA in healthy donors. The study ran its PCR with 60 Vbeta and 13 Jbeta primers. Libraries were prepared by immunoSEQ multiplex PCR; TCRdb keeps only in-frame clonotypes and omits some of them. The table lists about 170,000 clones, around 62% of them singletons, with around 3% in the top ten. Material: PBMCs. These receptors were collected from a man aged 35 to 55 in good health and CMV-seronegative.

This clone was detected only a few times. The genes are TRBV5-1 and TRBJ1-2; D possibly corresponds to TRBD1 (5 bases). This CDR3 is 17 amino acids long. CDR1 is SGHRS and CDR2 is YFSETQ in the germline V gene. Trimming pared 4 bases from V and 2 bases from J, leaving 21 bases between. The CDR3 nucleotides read TGCGCCAGCAGCCTCGCCCCAGGGACTGGGGCGAACTATGGCTACACCTTC. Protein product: CASSLAPGTGANYGYTF.

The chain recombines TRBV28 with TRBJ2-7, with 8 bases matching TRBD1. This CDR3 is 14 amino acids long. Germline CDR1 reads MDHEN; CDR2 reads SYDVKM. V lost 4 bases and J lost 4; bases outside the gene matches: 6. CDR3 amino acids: CASSSRQGSYEQYF. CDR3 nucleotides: TGTGCCAGCAGTTCAAGACAGGGGTCGTACGAGCAGTACTTC.

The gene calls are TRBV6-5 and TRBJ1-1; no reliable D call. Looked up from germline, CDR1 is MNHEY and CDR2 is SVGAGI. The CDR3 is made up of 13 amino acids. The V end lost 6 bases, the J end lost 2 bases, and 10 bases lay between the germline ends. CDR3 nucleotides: TGTGCCAGCAGAGACTCTTTCAACACTGAAGCTTTCTTT. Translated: CASRDSFNTEAFF.

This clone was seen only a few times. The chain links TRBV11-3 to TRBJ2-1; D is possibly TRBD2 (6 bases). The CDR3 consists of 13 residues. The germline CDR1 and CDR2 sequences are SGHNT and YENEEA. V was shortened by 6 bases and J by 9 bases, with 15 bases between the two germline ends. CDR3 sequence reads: CASRETSESEQFF. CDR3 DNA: TGTGCCAGCAGGGAGACTAGTGAGAGTGAGCAGTTCTTC.

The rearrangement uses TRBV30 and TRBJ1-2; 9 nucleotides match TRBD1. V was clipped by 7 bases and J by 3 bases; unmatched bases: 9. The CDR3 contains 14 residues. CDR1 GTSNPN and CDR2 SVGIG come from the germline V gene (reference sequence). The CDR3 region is CAFSRQGGHYGYTF. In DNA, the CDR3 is TGTGCCTTTTCCCGACAGGGGGGACACTATGGCTACACCTTC.